This T cell receptor (beta chain) was recorded in a study of cytomegalovirus exposure and HLA in healthy donors. The primer mix had 60 Vbeta and 13 Jbeta primers. Clones were read by immunoSEQ multiplex PCR, and TCRdb kept only the in-frame ones, dropping some. The sample has 120,000 to 150,000 clones; about 80% are singletons. As for this clone: Its specificity is not known.

The CDR3 totals 13 residues. CDR1 is SGHDT, CDR2 YYEEEE, per germline. After removal of 4 bases from V and 4 bases from J, the junction contained 4 bases not matched to a gene. Study results and limitations: The authors confirmed in vitro that three CMV-associated chains were specific for CMV antigens. TCR association rates varied by HLA locus in a later analysis, with DRB1 highest and HLA-C lowest.

The receptor was isolated from a man aged 35-49 years in good health and CMV-seropositive. This chain uses TRBV5-6 with TRBJ2-7, with 8 bases fitting TRBD1. Sequencing was carried out using PBMCs. The DNA of the CDR3 is TGTGCCAGCAGCCTTCACAGGGGGTACGAGCAGTACTTC. Residues: CASSLHRGYEQYF.